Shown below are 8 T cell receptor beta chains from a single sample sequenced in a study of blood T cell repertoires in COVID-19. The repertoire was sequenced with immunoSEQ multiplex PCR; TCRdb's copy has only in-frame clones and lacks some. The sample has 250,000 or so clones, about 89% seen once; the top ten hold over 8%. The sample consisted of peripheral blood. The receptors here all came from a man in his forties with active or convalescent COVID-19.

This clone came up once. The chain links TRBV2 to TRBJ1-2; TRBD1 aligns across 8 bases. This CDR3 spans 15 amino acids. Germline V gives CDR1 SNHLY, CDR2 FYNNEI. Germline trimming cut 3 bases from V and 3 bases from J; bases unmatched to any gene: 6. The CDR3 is CASSDGPGGDYGYTF. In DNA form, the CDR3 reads TGTGCCAGCAGTGACGGGCCAGGGGGCGACTATGGCTACACCTTC.

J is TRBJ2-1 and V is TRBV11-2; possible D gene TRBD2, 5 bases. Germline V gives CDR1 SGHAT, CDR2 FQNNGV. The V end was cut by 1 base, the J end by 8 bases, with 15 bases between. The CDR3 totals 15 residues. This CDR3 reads CASSLGGPPKDEQFF. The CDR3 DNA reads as TGTGCCAGCAGCTTAGGCGGGCCCCCGAAGGATGAGCAGTTCTTC.

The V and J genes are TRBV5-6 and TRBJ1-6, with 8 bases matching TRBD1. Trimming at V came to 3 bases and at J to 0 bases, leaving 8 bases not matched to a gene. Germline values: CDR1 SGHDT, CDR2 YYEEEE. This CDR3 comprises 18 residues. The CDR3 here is CASSWGDRLSSYNSPLHF. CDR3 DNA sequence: TGTGCCAGCAGCTGGGGGGACAGGTTGAGCTCCTATAATTCACCCCTCCACTTT.

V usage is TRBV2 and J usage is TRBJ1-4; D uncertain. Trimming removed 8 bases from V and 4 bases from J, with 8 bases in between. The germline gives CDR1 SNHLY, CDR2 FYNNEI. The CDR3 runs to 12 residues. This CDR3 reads CASGRYNEKLFF. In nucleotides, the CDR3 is TGTGCCAGCGGGAGATATAATGAAAAACTGTTTTTT.

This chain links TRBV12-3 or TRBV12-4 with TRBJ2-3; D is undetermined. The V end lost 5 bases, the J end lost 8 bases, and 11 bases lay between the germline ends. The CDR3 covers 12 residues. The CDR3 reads CASSHRVGTQYF. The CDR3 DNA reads TGTGCCAGCAGTCACCGGGTGGGTACGCAGTATTTT.

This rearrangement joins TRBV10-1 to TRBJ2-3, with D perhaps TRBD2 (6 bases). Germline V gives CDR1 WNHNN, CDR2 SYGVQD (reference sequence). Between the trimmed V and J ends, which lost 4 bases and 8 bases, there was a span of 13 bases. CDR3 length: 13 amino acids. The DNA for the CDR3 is TGCGCCAGCAGTGGACCTCAGGGAGGTACGCAGTATTTT. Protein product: CASSGPQGGTQYF.

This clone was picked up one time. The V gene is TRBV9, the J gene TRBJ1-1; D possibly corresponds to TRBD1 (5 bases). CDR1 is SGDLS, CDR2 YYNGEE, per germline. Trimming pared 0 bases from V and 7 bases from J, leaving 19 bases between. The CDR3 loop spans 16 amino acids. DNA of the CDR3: TGTGCCAGCAGCGTAGACGCGGTCAGGGCTTTAAGTGAAGCTTTCTTT. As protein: CASSVDAVRALSEAFF.

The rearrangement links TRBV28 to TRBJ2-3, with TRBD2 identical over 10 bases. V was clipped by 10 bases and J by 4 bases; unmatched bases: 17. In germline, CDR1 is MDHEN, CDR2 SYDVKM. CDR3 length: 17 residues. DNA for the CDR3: TGTGCCACCCTTCCGACCCCGGGACTAGCGATACCAGATACGCAGTATTTT. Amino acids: CATLPTPGLAIPDTQYF. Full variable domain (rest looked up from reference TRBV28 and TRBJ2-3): DVKVTQSSRYLVKRTGEKVFLECVQDMDHENMFWYRQDPGLGLRLIYFSYDVKMKEKGDIPEGYSVSREKKERFSLILESASTNQTSMYLCATLPTPGLAIPDTQYFGPGTRLTVL.